The next 29 T cell receptor beta chains were all read from a single sample in a study of blood T cell repertoires in COVID-19. The method was immunoSEQ multiplex PCR; TCRdb's version includes in-frame clones alone and lacks a portion of them. The table includes about 400,000 clones, around 87% detected once. The specimen sequenced was peripheral blood. The source of these receptors is a human donor in a cohort sampled during active COVID-19.

V and J are TRBV5-5 and TRBJ2-1, with TRBD1 matching 7 bases. The V and J ends lost 6 bases and 6 bases, in that order; junction bases with no gene match: 12. There are 15 residues in the CDR3. The germline CDR1 and CDR2 sequences are SGHKS and YYEKEE (reference sequence). The CDR3 loop is CASNGRTGDFNEQFF. As DNA, the CDR3 is TGTGCCAGCAACGGAAGGACAGGTGATTTCAATGAGCAGTTCTTC.

The genes are TRBV5-3 and TRBJ2-3; D unresolved. TRBV5-3 is an ORF; its function is uncertain. The CDR3 length is 15 residues. The V and J ends lost 2 bases and 0 bases respectively, with 10 bases between them. The CDR3 DNA follows: TGTGCCAGAAGCTTATGCAGGCCCAGCACAGATACGCAGTATTTT. Translating gives CARSLCRPSTDTQYF.

The rearrangement uses TRBV18 and TRBJ1-4, with a tentative D call TRBD1 (6 bases). V lost 2 bases and J 0 bases, leaving 7 bases between the germline ends. This CDR3 is built from 15 residues. Germline CDR1 reads KGHSH; CDR2 reads LQKENI. CDR3 in DNA: TGTGCCAGCTCACCAACAGGGACAACTAATGAAAAACTGTTTTTT. As protein: CASSPTGTTNEKLFF.

This chain joins TRBV5-8 and TRBJ1-1; D gene unclear. The CDR3 spans 14 residues. The V end lost 0 bases, the J end lost 1 base, and 7 bases lay between the germline ends. Per the germline V gene, CDR1 is SGHTS and CDR2 is YDEGEE. CDR3 loop: CASSLALGNTEAFF. In nucleotides, the CDR3 is TGTGCCAGCAGCTTGGCTCTCGGGAACACTGAAGCTTTCTTT.

The J gene is TRBJ1-1, the V gene TRBV6-5; no clear D. Germline assignment: CDR1 MNHEY and CDR2 SVGAGI. Trimming shortened V by 6 bases and J by 0 bases, and 14 bases separated the two germline ends. This CDR3 region has 15 residues. The CDR3 spells CASRRQILMNTEAFF. CDR3 bases: TGTGCCAGCAGAAGACAAATCCTAATGAACACTGAAGCTTTCTTT.

The chain is built from TRBV2 and TRBJ2-7; the D is unclear. Trimming removed 6 bases at V and 4 bases at J, with 7 bases between. The CDR3 has 11 amino acids. Germline V gene data show CDR1 as SNHLY and CDR2 as FYNNEI. The DNA for the CDR3 is TGTGCCAGCAGGTTCAGTTACGAGCAGTACTTC. This sequence encodes CASRFSYEQYF.

The chain has TRBV3-1 (or the pseudogene TRBV3-2) and TRBJ1-4, with a tentative D call TRBD1 (5 bases). The CDR3 covers 15 residues. Trimming cost V 2 bases and J 5 bases, with 12 bases left between them. Germline V gene sequence: CDR1 LGHDT, CDR2 YNNKEL (reference sequence). The CDR3 nucleotides read TGTGCCAGCAGCCAAAGACAGTTAGACAATGAAAAACTGTTTTTT. This translates into CASSQRQLDNEKLFF.

This clone appeared once. The chain links TRBV3-1 (or the pseudogene TRBV3-2) to TRBJ2-5; 7 positions match TRBD2. Germline values: CDR1 LGHDT, CDR2 YNNKEL (reference sequence). CDR3 length: 12 residues. Trimming at V came to 8 bases and at J to 4 bases, leaving 4 bases not matched to a gene. Written as DNA, the CDR3 is TGTGCCAGCTCGGGACTACGAGAGACCCAGTACTTC. Protein sequence: CASSGLRETQYF.

V is TRBV28 and J is TRBJ1-1; 7 nucleotides match TRBD1. V trimming: 3 bases; J trimming: 3 bases; junction bases outside the gene matches: 13. The germline V gene has CDR1 MDHEN and CDR2 SYDVKM. This CDR3 contains 17 residues. In nucleotides, the CDR3 is TGTGCCAGCAGTTTGAATATCCTGGACAGGACGCACACTGAAGCTTTCTTT. Amino acid sequence: CASSLNILDRTHTEAFF.

V usage is TRBV7-2 and J usage is TRBJ2-2; tentative D call: TRBD2 (5 bases). There are 17 residues in the CDR3. The V gene's germline CDR1 is SGHTA and CDR2 FQGNSA. V lost 5 bases and J 1 base, leaving 17 bases between the germline ends. The chain's CDR3 is CASSPRGPTLNTGELFF. The DNA of the CDR3 is TGTGCCAGCAGCCCTCGCGGGCCCACACTGAACACCGGGGAGCTGTTTTTT.

The V call is TRBV5-1, the J call TRBJ2-7, with 12 positions matching TRBD2. This CDR3 spans 15 amino acids. With V trimmed by 4 bases and J by 5 bases, 7 bases remained unmatched. The germline gives CDR1 SGHRS, CDR2 YFSETQ. In DNA form, the CDR3 reads TGCGCCAGCAGCGTTTCTAGCGGGAGGGACCACGAGCAGTACTTC. This gives the protein CASSVSSGRDHEQYF.

The chain employs TRBV7-3 and TRBJ2-3, with 10 bases fitting TRBD2. Germline loops: CDR1 SGHTA, CDR2 FQGTGA. Losses at the gene ends were 4 bases for V and 2 bases for J; bases not matched to a gene: 6. The CDR3 runs 16 residues. As DNA, the CDR3 is TGTGCCAGCAGCTCGGCTAGCGGGGGAACCACAGATACGCAGTATTTT. Translated, it gives CASSSASGGTTDTQYF.

This chain connects TRBV6-5 to TRBJ2-1, with 7 bases identical to TRBD1. V dropped 2 bases and J dropped 2; count of bases not matched to a gene: 3. Germline V CDR1 and CDR2: MNHEY, SVGAGI. The CDR3 is 15 amino acids. CDR3 nucleotide sequence: TGTGCCAGCAGTTACGACAGGGCAACCTACAATGAGCAGTTCTTC. Its protein is CASSYDRATYNEQFF.

V and J are TRBV14 and TRBJ2-6, with D maybe TRBD1 (7 bases). Trimming shortened V by 1 base and J by 0 bases, and 22 bases separated the two germline ends. The germline V gene has CDR1 SGHDN and CDR2 FVKESK. This CDR3 region has 21 residues. CDR3 coding DNA: TGTGCCAGCAGCCAAGCATGGGGAGTGCGGGACAGCCGCTCTGGGGCCAACGTCCTGACTTTC. It encodes CASSQAWGVRDSRSGANVLTF.

V and J are TRBV3-1 (or the pseudogene TRBV3-2) and TRBJ2-7; a possible D gene is TRBD2 (6 bases). V lost 5 bases and J 5 bases, leaving 13 bases between the germline ends. The germline V gene encodes CDR1 LGHDT and CDR2 YNNKEL (reference sequence). The CDR3 has 13 amino acids. The CDR3 DNA is TGTGCCAGCAGCGCATACCCGGGGGACGAGCAGTACTTC. Amino acids: CASSAYPGDEQYF.

This clone is a singleton in its sample. CDR3 sequence: CASSPDSRRQPQHF. The CDR3 bases are TGTGCCAGCAGCCCGGACAGCCGGCGCCAGCCCCAGCATTTT. The chain uses TRBV7-6 and TRBJ1-5; D is perhaps TRBD1 (6 bases). The CDR3 totals 14 residues. Germline V gene data show CDR1 as SGHVS and CDR2 as FNYEAQ. The V and J ends lost 5 bases and 7 bases respectively, with 15 bases between them.

The rearrangement links TRBV28 to TRBJ2-5; the D gene is possibly TRBD2 (6 bases). V shed 6 bases and J shed 5 bases, with 16 bases lying between them. Germline assignment: CDR1 MDHEN and CDR2 SYDVKM. The CDR3 covers 14 residues. The CDR3 region has the DNA TGTGCCAGCAGCAGCGGAGGGCCCTTGGAGACCCAGTACTTC. This gives the protein CASSSGGPLETQYF.

The rearrangement joins TRBV6-5 to TRBJ2-5; a possible D gene is TRBD1 (5 bases). Trimming pared 5 bases from V and 1 base from J, leaving 8 bases between. Germline values: CDR1 MNHEY, CDR2 SVGAGI. CDR3 length: 13 amino acids. CDR3 region: CASSQDIQETQYF. CDR3 sequence (DNA): TGTGCCAGCAGTCAGGACATCCAAGAGACCCAGTACTTC.

Concerning this clone itself: Other DNA sequences in this specimen translate into the identical CDR3. The J gene is TRBJ2-7, the V gene TRBV19, with TRBD2 matching over 7 bases. The J segment lost 2 bases and the V segment lost 3 bases, leaving 4 bases of the junction unmatched. The CDR3 totals 14 residues. Germline CDR1 is LNHDA and CDR2 is SQIVND (reference sequence). Here the CDR3 DNA reads TGTGCCAGTAGTATTGGGGGAGGGACCTACGAGCAGTACTTC. The encoded protein is CASSIGGGTYEQYF. Drawing the rest from reference TRBV19 and TRBJ2-7, the complete variable domain is DGGITQSPKYLFRKEGQNVTLSCEQNLNHDAMYWYRQDPGQGLRLIYYSQIVNDFQKGDIAEGYSVSREKKESFPLTVTSAQKNPTAFYLCASSIGGGTYEQYFGPGTRLTVT.

This clone has only one observation. The chain couples TRBV6-6 to TRBJ1-1; no clear D gene. V gave up 6 bases and J gave up 2 bases, with 16 bases separating them. Germline V gives CDR1 MNHNY, CDR2 SVGAGI (reference sequence). The CDR3 is made up of 15 amino acids. CDR3 sequence reads: CASSLRQTSNTEAFF. The CDR3 nucleotides read TGTGCCAGCAGCCTGAGACAAACCTCTAACACTGAAGCTTTCTTT.

The chain uses TRBV28 and TRBJ1-5; 7 nucleotides align to TRBD1. In germline, CDR1 is MDHEN, CDR2 SYDVKM. After removal of 9 bases from V and 0 bases from J, the junction contained 8 bases not matched to a gene. The CDR3 is 15 amino acids. CDR3 residues: CASTPTGYSNQPQHF. CDR3 DNA: TGTGCCAGTACTCCGACAGGGTATAGCAATCAGCCCCAGCATTTT.

V usage is TRBV7-9 and J usage is TRBJ2-1; 8 bases are shared with TRBD2. V trimming: 2 bases; J trimming: 4 bases; junction bases outside the gene matches: 13. CDR1 and CDR2 (germline): SEHNR, FQNEAQ (reference sequence). The CDR3 has 18 amino acids. This chain's CDR3 is CASSLIGGGVSYYNEQFF. CDR3 DNA sequence: TGTGCCAGCAGCTTAATCGGGGGGGGCGTGTCCTATTACAATGAGCAGTTCTTC.

The rearrangement links TRBV4-1 to TRBJ1-2, with 7 bases lining up with TRBD1. Trimming at V came to 2 bases and at J to 4 bases, leaving 4 bases not matched to a gene. Germline CDR1 MGHRA, CDR2 YSYEKL. This CDR3 has 14 residues. CDR3 sequence reads: CASSQPGQSYGYTF. CDR3 DNA sequence: TGCGCCAGCAGCCAACCGGGACAGAGCTATGGCTACACCTTC.

In this sample, this clone turned up once. The V call is TRBV2, the J call TRBJ2-1, with a possible D match to TRBD2 (5 bases). V was shortened by 7 bases and J by 7 bases, with 14 bases between the two germline ends. This CDR3 comprises 13 residues. Germline V gives CDR1 SNHLY, CDR2 FYNNEI. As DNA, the CDR3 is TGTGCCAGCAAACAGCGGTTTTCGAATGAGCAGTTCTTC. Amino acids: CASKQRFSNEQFF.

V is TRBV2 and J is TRBJ2-1; 14 bases fit TRBD2. The V segment lost 5 bases and the J segment 0 bases; nucleotides outside the gene matches: 3. Germline V gene data show CDR1 as SNHLY and CDR2 as FYNNEI. The CDR3 covers 17 residues. The DNA of the CDR3 is TGTGCCAGCAGTCGACTAGCGGGAGGGGGCTCCTACAATGAGCAGTTCTTC. Translating it yields CASSRLAGGGSYNEQFF. Full variable domain (missing parts from reference TRBV2 and TRBJ2-1): EPEVTQTPSHQVTQMGQEVILRCVPISNHLYFYWYRQILGQKVEFLVSFYNNEISEKSEIFDDQFSVERPDGSNFTLKIRSTKLEDSAMYFCASSRLAGGGSYNEQFFGPGTRLTVL.

CDR3 nucleotides: TGTGCCAGCAGTTTATTAAGCTTGCCGGACGGCGCGGGGGCGGTAGGCACAGATACGCAGTATTTT. Translation: CASSLLSLPDGAGAVGTDTQYF. The chain employs TRBV27 and TRBJ2-3; TRBD2 might be the D (7 bases). The germline V and J ends were trimmed by 1 base and 1 base, with 30 bases remaining between them. From germline, CDR1 is MNHEY and CDR2 SMNVEV (reference sequence). The CDR3 consists of 22 residues.

This clone was detected only a few times. The V call is TRBV7-9, the J call TRBJ2-3; D perhaps matches TRBD1 (6 bases). The V end lost 5 bases, the J end lost 0 bases, and 9 bases lay between the germline ends. CDR1 and CDR2 from the germline V gene are SEHNR and FQNEAQ (reference sequence). The CDR3 covers 14 residues. CDR3 DNA sequence: TGTGCCAGCAGCCAGGGACAAAGCACAGATACGCAGTATTTT. This sequence encodes CASSQGQSTDTQYF.

V gene TRBV6-1 combines with J gene TRBJ2-7; 8 positions agree with TRBD2. This CDR3 is built from 15 residues. Germline values: CDR1 MNHNS, CDR2 SASEGT. V gave up 3 bases and J gave up 4 bases; unmatched junction bases: 8. CDR3 coding DNA: TGTGCCAGCAGTGAGGCGGGAGGTTTTTCTTACGAGCAGTACTTC. It encodes CASSEAGGFSYEQYF.

This clone was seen once. The rearrangement joins TRBV2 to TRBJ2-7; D is possibly TRBD2 (6 bases). CDR3 length: 11 residues. Germline CDR1 reads SNHLY; CDR2 reads FYNNEI. Trimming took off 6 bases at V and 5 bases at J, with 8 bases between the two ends. CDR3 sequence: CASSLAHEQYF. CDR3 sequence (DNA): TGTGCCAGCAGCCTAGCGCACGAGCAGTACTTC.